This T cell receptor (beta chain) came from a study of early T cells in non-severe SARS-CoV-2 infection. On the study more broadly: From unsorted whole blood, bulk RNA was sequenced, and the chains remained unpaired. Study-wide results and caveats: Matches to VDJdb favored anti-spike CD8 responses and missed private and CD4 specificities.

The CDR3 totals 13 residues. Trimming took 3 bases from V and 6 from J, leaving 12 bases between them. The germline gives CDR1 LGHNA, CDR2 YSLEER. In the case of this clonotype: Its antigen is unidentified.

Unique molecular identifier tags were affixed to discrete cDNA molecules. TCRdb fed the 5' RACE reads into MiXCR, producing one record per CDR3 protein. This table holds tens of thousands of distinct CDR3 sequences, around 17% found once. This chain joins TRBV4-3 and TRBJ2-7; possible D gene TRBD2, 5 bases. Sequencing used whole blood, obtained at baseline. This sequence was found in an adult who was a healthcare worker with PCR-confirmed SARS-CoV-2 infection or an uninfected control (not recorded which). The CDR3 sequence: CASSHDLALEQYF. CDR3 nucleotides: TGCGCCAGCAGCCACGATCTAGCCCTCGAGCAGTACTTC.